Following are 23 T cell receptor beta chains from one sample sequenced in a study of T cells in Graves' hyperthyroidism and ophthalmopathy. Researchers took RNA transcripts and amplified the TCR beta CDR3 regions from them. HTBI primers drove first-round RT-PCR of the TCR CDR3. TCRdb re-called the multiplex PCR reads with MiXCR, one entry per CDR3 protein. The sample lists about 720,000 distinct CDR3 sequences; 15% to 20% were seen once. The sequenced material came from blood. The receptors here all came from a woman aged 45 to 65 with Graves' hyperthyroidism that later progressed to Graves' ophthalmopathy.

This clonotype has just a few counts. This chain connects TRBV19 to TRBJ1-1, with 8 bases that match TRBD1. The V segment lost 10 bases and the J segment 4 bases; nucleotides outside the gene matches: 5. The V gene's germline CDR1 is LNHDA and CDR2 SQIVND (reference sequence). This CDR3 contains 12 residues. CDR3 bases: TGTGCCACGCAGGGGGCGGCCACTGAAGCTTTCTTT. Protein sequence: CATQGAATEAFF.

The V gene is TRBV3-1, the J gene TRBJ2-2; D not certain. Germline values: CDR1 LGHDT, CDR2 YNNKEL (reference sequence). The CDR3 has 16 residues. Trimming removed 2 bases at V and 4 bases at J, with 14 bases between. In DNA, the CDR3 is TGTGCCAGCAGCCAAAAATCCGGGCGTGGCACCGGGGAGCTGTTTTTT. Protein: CASSQKSGRGTGELFF.

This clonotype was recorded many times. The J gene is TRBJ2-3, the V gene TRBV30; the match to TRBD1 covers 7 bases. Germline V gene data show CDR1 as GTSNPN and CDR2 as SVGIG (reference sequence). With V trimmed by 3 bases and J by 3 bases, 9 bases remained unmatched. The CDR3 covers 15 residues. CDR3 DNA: TGTGCCTGGAGGGAGACAGGGTTCGTAACAGATACGCAGTATTTT. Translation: CAWRETGFVTDTQYF.

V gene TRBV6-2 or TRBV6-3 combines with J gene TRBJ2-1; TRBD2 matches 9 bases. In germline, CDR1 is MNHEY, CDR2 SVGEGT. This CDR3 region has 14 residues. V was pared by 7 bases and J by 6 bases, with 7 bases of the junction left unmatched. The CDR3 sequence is CASKGSGGLNEQFF. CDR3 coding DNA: TGTGCCAGCAAAGGTAGCGGGGGCCTCAATGAGCAGTTCTTC.

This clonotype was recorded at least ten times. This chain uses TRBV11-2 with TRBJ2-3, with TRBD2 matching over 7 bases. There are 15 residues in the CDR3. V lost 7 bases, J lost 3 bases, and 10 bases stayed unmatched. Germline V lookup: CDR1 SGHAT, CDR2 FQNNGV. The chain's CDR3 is CASNPRAGTTDTQYF. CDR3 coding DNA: TGTGCCAGCAACCCTCGAGCGGGGACTACAGATACGCAGTATTTT. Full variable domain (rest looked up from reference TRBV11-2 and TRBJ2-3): EAGVAQSPRYKIIEKRQSVAFWCNPISGHATLYWYQQILGQGPKLLIQFQNNGVVDDSQLPKDRFSAERLKGVDSTLKIQPAKLEDSAVYLCASNPRAGTTDTQYFGPGTRLTVL.

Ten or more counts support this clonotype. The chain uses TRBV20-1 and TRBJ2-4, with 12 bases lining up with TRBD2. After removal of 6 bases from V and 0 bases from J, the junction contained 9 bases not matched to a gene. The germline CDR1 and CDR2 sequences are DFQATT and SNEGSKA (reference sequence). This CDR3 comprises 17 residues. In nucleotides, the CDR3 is TGCAGTGCCAAACTAGCGGGGGGCTCCCAAGCCAAAAACATTCAGTACTTC. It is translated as CSAKLAGGSQAKNIQYF.

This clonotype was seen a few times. The CDR3 bases are TGTGCCAGCAGTGAATCAACTAGCGGGGGAACGAGGTACGAGCAGTACTTC. It specifies CASSESTSGGTRYEQYF. The chain recombines TRBV6-1 with TRBJ2-7; 11 positions agree with TRBD2. Trimming cost V 2 bases and J 4 bases; bases outside gene matches: 10. There are 17 residues in the CDR3. In germline, CDR1 is MNHNS, CDR2 SASEGT.

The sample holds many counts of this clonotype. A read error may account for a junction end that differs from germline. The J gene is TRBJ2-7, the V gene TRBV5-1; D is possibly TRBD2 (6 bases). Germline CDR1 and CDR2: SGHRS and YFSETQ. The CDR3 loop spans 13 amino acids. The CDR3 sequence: CASSLVGGYEQYF. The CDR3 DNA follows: TGTGCCAGCAGCTTAGTCGGGGGATACGAGCAGTACTTC.

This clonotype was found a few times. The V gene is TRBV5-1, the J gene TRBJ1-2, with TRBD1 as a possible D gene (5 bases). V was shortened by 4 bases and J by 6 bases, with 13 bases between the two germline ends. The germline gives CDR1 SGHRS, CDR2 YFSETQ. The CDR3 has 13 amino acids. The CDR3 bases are TGCGCCAGCAGCCTCGGGACCGACCATGGCTACACCTTC. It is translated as CASSLGTDHGYTF.

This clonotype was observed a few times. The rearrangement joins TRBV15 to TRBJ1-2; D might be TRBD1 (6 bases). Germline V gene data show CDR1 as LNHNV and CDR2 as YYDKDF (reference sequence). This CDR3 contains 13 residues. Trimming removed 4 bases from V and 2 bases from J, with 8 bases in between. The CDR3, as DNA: TGTGCCACCAGCATAACAGGGAACTATGGCTACACCTTC. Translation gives CATSITGNYGYTF. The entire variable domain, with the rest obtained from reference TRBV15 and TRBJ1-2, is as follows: DAMVIQNPRYQVTQFGKPVTLSCSQTLNHNVMYWYQQKSSQAPKLLFHYYDKDFNNEADTPDNFQSRRPNTSFCFLDIRSPGLGDTAMYLCATSITGNYGYTFGSGTRLTVV.

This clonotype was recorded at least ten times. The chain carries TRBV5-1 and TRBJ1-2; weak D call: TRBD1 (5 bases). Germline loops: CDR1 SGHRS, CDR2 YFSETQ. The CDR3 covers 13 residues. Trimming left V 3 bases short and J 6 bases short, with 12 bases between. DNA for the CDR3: TGCGCCAGCAGCTACGGGACTAGGGATGGCTACACCTTC. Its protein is CASSYGTRDGYTF. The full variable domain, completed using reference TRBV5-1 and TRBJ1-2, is KAGVTQTPRYLIKTRGQQVTLSCSPISGHRSVSWYQQTPGQGLQFLFEYFSETQRNKGNFPGRFSGRQFSNSRSEMNVSTLELGDSALYLCASSYGTRDGYTFGSGTRLTVV.

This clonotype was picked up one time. CDR3 residues: CASSYSTAGDTIYF. In DNA form, the CDR3 reads TGTGCCAGCAGCTACAGTACAGCCGGTGACACCATATATTTT. The rearrangement links TRBV7-9 to TRBJ1-3; D is ambiguous. V lost 4 bases to trimming and J lost 8 bases, with 15 bases between them. The CDR3 loop spans 14 amino acids. The germline gives CDR1 SEHNR, CDR2 FQNEAQ (reference sequence).

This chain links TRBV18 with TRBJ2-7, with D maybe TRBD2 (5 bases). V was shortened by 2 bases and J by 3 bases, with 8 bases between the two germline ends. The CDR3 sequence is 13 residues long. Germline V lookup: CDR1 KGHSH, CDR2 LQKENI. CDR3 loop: CASSPGEGYEQYF. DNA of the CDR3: TGTGCCAGCTCACCAGGAGAGGGCTACGAGCAGTACTTC.

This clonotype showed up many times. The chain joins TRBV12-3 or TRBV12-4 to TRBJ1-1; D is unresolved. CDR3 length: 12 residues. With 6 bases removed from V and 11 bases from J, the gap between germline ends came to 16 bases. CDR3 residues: CASRGLIRWAFF. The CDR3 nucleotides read TGTGCCAGCAGGGGCCTTATTAGATGGGCTTTCTTT.

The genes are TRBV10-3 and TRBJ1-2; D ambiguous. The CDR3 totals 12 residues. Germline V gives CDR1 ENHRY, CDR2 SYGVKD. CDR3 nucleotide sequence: TGTGCGGCCAGTGAAGTCAACTATGGCTACACCTTC. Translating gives CAASEVNYGYTF.

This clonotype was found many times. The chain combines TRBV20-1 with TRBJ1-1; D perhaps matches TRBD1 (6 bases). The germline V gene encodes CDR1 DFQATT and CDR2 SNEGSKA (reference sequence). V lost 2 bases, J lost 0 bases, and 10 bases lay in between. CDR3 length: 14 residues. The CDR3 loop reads CSARRTALNTEAFF. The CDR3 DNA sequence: TGCAGTGCTAGACGGACAGCTTTGAACACTGAAGCTTTCTTT.

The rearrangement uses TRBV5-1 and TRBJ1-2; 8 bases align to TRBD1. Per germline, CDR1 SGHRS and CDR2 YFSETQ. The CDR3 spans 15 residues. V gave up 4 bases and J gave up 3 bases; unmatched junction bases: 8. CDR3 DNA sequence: TGCGCCAGCAGCCCGGGACAGGATTGGGACTATGGCTACACCTTC. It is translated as CASSPGQDWDYGYTF.

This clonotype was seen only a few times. This chain's CDR3 is CATSRDAGMTAEAFF. CDR3 DNA sequence: TGTGCCACCAGCAGAGACGCGGGGATGACCGCTGAAGCTTTCTTT. The V and J genes are TRBV15 and TRBJ1-1; D unresolved. The CDR3 extends over 15 amino acids. Germline CDR1 LNHNV, CDR2 YYDKDF (reference sequence). Trimming took off 0 bases at V and 6 bases at J, with 14 bases between the two ends. The whole variable domain, remainder taken from reference TRBV15 and TRBJ1-1, is DAMVIQNPRYQVTQFGKPVTLSCSQTLNHNVMYWYQQKSSQAPKLLFHYYDKDFNNEADTPDNFQSRRPNTSFCFLDIRSPGLGDTAMYLCATSRDAGMTAEAFFGQGTRLTVV.

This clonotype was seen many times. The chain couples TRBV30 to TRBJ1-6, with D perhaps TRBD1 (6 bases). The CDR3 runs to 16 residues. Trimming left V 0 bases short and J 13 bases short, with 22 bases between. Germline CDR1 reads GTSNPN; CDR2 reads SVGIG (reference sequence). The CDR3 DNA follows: TGTGCCTGGAGTGTCCCGGGGGCAATGGGGCAATGGCCCCTCCACTTT. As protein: CAWSVPGAMGQWPLHF.

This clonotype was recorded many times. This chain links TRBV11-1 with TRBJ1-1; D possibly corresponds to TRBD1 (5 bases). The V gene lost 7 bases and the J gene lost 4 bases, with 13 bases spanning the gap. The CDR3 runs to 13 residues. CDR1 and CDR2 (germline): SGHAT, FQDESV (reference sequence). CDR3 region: CASKGNRGTEAFF. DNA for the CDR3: TGTGCCAGCAAGGGGAACAGAGGCACTGAAGCTTTCTTT.

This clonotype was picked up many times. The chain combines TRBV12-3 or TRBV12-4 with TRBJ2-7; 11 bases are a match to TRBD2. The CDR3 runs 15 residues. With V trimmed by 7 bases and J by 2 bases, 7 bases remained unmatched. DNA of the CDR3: TGTGCCAGCAACCGAGGGACTAGCGGTACCTACGAGCAGTACTTC. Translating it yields CASNRGTSGTYEQYF.

CDR3 bases: TGTGCCAGCAGTTCCCACCGAATGGAGCGGGGTGCAGATACGCAGTATTTT. The encoded protein is CASSSHRMERGADTQYF. The chain couples TRBV6-1 to TRBJ2-3; 7 bases match TRBD2. The V segment lost 5 bases and the J segment 4 bases; nucleotides outside the gene matches: 15. The CDR3 consists of 17 residues. From germline, CDR1 is MNHNS and CDR2 SASEGT.

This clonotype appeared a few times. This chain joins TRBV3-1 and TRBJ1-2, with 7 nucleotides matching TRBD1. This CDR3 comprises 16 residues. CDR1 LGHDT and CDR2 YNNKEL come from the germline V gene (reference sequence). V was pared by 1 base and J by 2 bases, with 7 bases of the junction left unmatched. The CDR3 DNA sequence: TGTGCCAGCAGCCAAGGACCGGGACAGCAAAACTATGGCTACACCTTC. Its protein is CASSQGPGQQNYGYTF.